The rows below give T cell receptor beta chains drawn from one sample of a study of cytomegalovirus exposure and HLA in healthy donors. Generated by immunoSEQ multiplex PCR, the TCRdb table keeps only in-frame clones and is missing some. Of 330,000 or so clones in the sample, 86% are singletons; the top ten hold around 0.8%. The sample taken for sequencing was PBMCs. The receptors come from a woman aged 18-29 years in good health and CMV-seronegative. The CDR3 runs from the conserved cysteine through the conserved F or W. D genes are given only for firm matches. Size is omitted from some rows. Given values are once, few, many or a class for expanded clones.

NA TRBJ2-1 TRBV27 TRBD2 CASSGGTTDEQFF TGTGCCAGCAGCGGCGGGACTACCGATGAGCAGTTCTTC
NA TRBJ1-2 TRBV29-1 NA CSVDGGRNYGYTF TGCAGCGTTGACGGAGGTCGAAACTATGGCTACACCTTC
NA TRBJ2-7 TRBV6-6 NA CASTWAHNYEQYF TGTGCCAGTACGTGGGCCCACAACTACGAGCAGTACTTC
once TRBJ1-1 TRBV6-5 NA CASSYSIFEGYTEAFF TGTGCCAGCAGTTACTCGATATTTGAGGGCTACACTGAAGCTTTCTTT
NA TRBJ1-1 TRBV30 TRBD1 CAWGGTGEAFF TGTGCCTGGGGGGGGACAGGTGAAGCTTTCTTT
once TRBJ2-1 TRBV6-1 NA CASSFSGSSYNEQFF TGTGCCAGCAGTTTCAGCGGGTCCTCCTACAATGAGCAGTTCTTC
NA TRBJ1-2 TRBV20-1 NA CSAGGSYGYTF TGCAGTGCGGGGGGGTCGTATGGCTACACCTTC
NA TRBJ2-7 TRBV7-2 TRBD1 CASSQPGQGSYEQYF TGTGCCAGCAGCCAGCCGGGACAGGGTTCCTACGAGCAGTACTTC
NA TRBJ2-7 TRBV5-6 TRBD1 CASSAVTGTGDYEQYF TGTGCCAGCAGCGCCGTAACCGGGACAGGGGACTACGAGCAGTACTTC
NA TRBJ2-7 TRBV7-6 NA CASSLDSSYEQYF TGTGCCAGCAGCTTAGATAGCTCCTACGAGCAGTACTTC
NA TRBJ2-7 TRBV7-8 NA CASSLAGKAYEQYF TGTGCCAGCAGCTTAGCCGGGAAGGCCTACGAGCAGTACTTC